This entry concerns a single TCR beta chain. Clones were read by immunoSEQ multiplex PCR, and TCRdb kept only the in-frame ones, dropping some. The top ten clones hold 25% to 35% of a sample with about 16,000 clones, 75% to 95% of them seen once. This record belongs to a study of OX40 agonist ivuxolimab in advanced cancers. The length of the CDR3 is 15 residues. V was pared by 3 bases and J by 8 bases, with 18 bases between. Germline lookup yields CDR1 SGHNT and CDR2 YYREEE (reference sequence). The input for sequencing was CD4+ or CD8+ T cells sorted from blood, taken in a trial of the OX40 agonist ivuxolimab. The chain uses TRBV5-4 and TRBJ2-4; D may correspond to TRBD1 or TRBD2 (5 bases each). The origin of this receptor is an adult with an advanced solid tumor such as melanoma, head and neck, liver or kidney cancer. CDR3 protein: CASSSPDRDPHIQYF. The DNA of the CDR3 is TGTGCCAGCAGCTCGCCCGACCGGGACCCGCACATTCAGTACTTC.